A single sample is the source of the 9 T cell receptor beta chains below, sequenced in a study of radiotherapy plus CTLA-4 blockade in lung cancer (dated by TCRdb to the late 2010s). Library preparation was by the immunoSEQ multiplex PCR assay. TCRdb holds this immuneACCESS table with in-frame rearrangements only. Some clones are missing; in checked studies, unresolved V genes explain under half, and the rest has no known cause. The sample table shows some 60,000 clones, and approximately 79% are seen once. Clones ranked in the top ten supply about 3% of the sample. Sequenced here: peripheral blood, sampled from a patient treated with radiotherapy plus ipilimumab. These receptors originate from a human donor with non-small cell lung cancer who had a complete response to radiotherapy plus ipilimumab.

The rearrangement uses TRBV10-3 and TRBJ2-1, with D perhaps TRBD2 (6 bases). V lost 2 bases to trimming and J lost 12 bases, with 14 bases between them. The V gene's germline CDR1 is ENHRY and CDR2 SYGVKD. This CDR3 has 13 amino acids. CDR3 sequence (DNA): TGTGCCATCAGTGAGCTACCCGGGACTCTGCAGTTCTTC. It translates to CAISELPGTLQFF.

As to this clone: An end of the junction differs from the germline gene, which may be a read error. The CDR3 nucleotides are TGTGCCAGCAGCTTAGGGTCGGCGGGGGCCTATGGCTACGCCTTC. This encodes CASSLGSAGAYGYAF. The V call is TRBV7-9, the J call TRBJ1-2, with D tentatively TRBD1 (6 bases). The CDR3 covers 15 residues. The germline CDR1 and CDR2 sequences are SEHNR and FQNEAQ (reference sequence).

The chain is built from TRBV6-1 and TRBJ1-2; unclear D gene. With 5 bases removed from V and 8 bases from J, the gap between germline ends came to 6 bases. Germline CDR1 and CDR2: MNHNS and SASEGT. The CDR3 has 10 amino acids. This chain's CDR3 is CASSYTGYTF. CDR3 bases: TGTGCCAGCAGTTACACCGGCTACACCTTC.

This sequence joins TRBV2 and TRBJ2-3; possible D gene TRBD1, 6 bases. Trimming took 4 bases from V and 6 from J, leaving 14 bases between them. This CDR3 region has 14 residues. Germline-derived CDR1 and CDR2 are SNHLY and FYNNEI. The CDR3 protein is CASSGILRGDTQYF. Here the CDR3 DNA reads TGTGCCAGCAGTGGAATCCTAAGGGGGGATACGCAGTATTTT.

The chain is built from TRBV9 and TRBJ2-1; 7 bases are shared with TRBD2. The CDR3 extends over 15 amino acids. The germline gives CDR1 SGDLS, CDR2 YYNGEE. With V trimmed by 7 bases and J by 2 bases, 9 bases remained unmatched. CDR3 protein: CASGSTSLTYNEQFF. Written as DNA, the CDR3 is TGTGCCAGCGGATCGACTAGCTTAACCTACAATGAGCAGTTCTTC. The full variable domain, rest sourced from reference TRBV9 and TRBJ2-1, is DSGVTQTPKHLITATGQRVTLRCSPRSGDLSVYWYQQSLDQGLQFLIQYYNGEERAKGNILERFSAQQFPDLHSELNLSSLELGDSALYFCASGSTSLTYNEQFFGPGTRLTVL.

This rearrangement joins TRBV7-6 to TRBJ2-7, with 9 bases aligning to TRBD1. CDR1 is SGHVS and CDR2 is FNYEAQ in the germline V gene. V trimming: 1 base; J trimming: 5 bases; junction bases outside the gene matches: 6. CDR3 length equals 15 residues. This CDR3 reads CASSLGWDRVNEQYF. Here the CDR3 DNA reads TGTGCCAGCAGCTTAGGCTGGGACAGGGTAAACGAGCAGTACTTC.

The chain links TRBV18 to TRBJ2-7, with a weak D call TRBD2 (5 bases). The germline V and J ends were trimmed by 3 bases and 4 bases, with 10 bases remaining between them. The germline V gene has CDR1 KGHSH and CDR2 LQKENI. This CDR3 spans 13 amino acids. The CDR3 nucleotides read TGTGCCAGCTCACCCCTGGACTTTTACGAGCAGTACTTC. Translated: CASSPLDFYEQYF.

The chain employs TRBV29-1 and TRBJ2-7, with TRBD2 matching 7 bases. In germline, CDR1 is SQVTM, CDR2 ANQGSEA. The CDR3 has 12 residues. The V segment lost 5 bases and the J segment 5 bases; nucleotides outside the gene matches: 6. CDR3 DNA sequence: TGCAGCGTTCGAAGCGGGATCAACGAGCAGTACTTC. Protein product: CSVRSGINEQYF.

This rearrangement joins TRBV28 to TRBJ2-7; 9 bases align to TRBD1. The germline gives CDR1 MDHEN, CDR2 SYDVKM. J was trimmed by 3 bases and V by 7 bases; bases with no gene match: 10. This CDR3 is 15 amino acids long. CDR3 loop: CASTRTGTGNYEQYF. The DNA of the CDR3 is TGTGCCAGCACCAGAACCGGGACAGGGAACTACGAGCAGTACTTC.